The T cell receptor beta chain described here comes from a study of OX40 agonist ivuxolimab in advanced cancers. V dropped 1 base and J dropped 1 base, with 7 bases sitting between them. The CDR3 length is 14 residues. The germline V gene encodes CDR1 MDHEN and CDR2 SYDVKM. The study's findings and limits: Undetermined was the antigen specificity of the expanded peripheral T cells.

As regards this clone: What it binds is unknown.

The repertoire was sequenced with immunoSEQ multiplex PCR; TCRdb's copy has only in-frame clones and lacks some. The top ten clones hold 5.5% to 7.5% of a sample with 65,000 to 85,000 clones, under 90% of them seen once. V gene TRBV28 combines with J gene TRBJ2-5; D remains unclear. The sequencing here drew on CD4+ or CD8+ T cells sorted from blood, taken in a trial of the OX40 agonist ivuxolimab. This receptor was identified in an adult with an advanced solid tumor such as melanoma, head and neck, liver or kidney cancer. CDR3 protein: CASSLSGSQETQYF. The CDR3 region has the DNA TGTGCCAGCAGTTTATCGGGTTCCCAAGAGACCCAGTACTTC. The complete variable domain, with remaining parts taken from reference TRBV28 and TRBJ2-5, reads DVKVTQSSRYLVKRTGEKVFLECVQDMDHENMFWYRQDPGLGLRLIYFSYDVKMKEKGDIPEGYSVSREKKERFSLILESASTNQTSMYLCASSLSGSQETQYFGPGTRLLVL.